These 18 T cell receptor beta chains were all obtained from the same sample, sequenced in a study of early T cells in non-severe SARS-CoV-2 infection (dated by TCRdb to the early 2020s). The method behind the library was 5' RACE. The instrument was a NextSeq 500. TCRdb reanalyzed the raw reads on its own, using fastp at Q25 for trimming and MiXCR for clone calling, and kept in-frame beta chains. Entries are consolidated by CDR3 protein sequence, retaining the most common genes and DNA. Within this sample are 25,000 to 30,000 distinct CDR3 sequences, with 5.3% of them counted one time only. 4.5% of the sample lies in the top ten. Sequenced material: whole blood. Receptors were obtained from an adult who was a healthcare worker with PCR-confirmed SARS-CoV-2 infection or an uninfected control (not recorded which).

Ten or more counts support this clonotype. The genes are TRBV5-1 and TRBJ2-7, with 9 bases identical to TRBD2. CDR1 and CDR2 (germline): SGHRS, YFSETQ. The CDR3 loop spans 16 amino acids. Trimming removed 4 bases from V and 4 bases from J; junction bases left unmatched: 12. As DNA, the CDR3 is TGCGCCAGCAGCCCCGGACTAGCGCAAAAGGGATACGAGCAGTACTTC. It encodes CASSPGLAQKGYEQYF.

Many counts were recorded for this clonotype. This sequence joins TRBV28 and TRBJ2-7; D remains unclear. CDR1 is MDHEN, CDR2 SYDVKM, per germline. The CDR3 has 8 amino acids. V shed 8 bases and J shed 4 bases, with 0 bases lying between them. The DNA for the CDR3 is TGTGCCAGCTACGAGCAGTACTTC. Translated, it gives CASYEQYF.

At least ten counts were recorded for this clonotype. This sequence joins TRBV9 and TRBJ2-3, with 11 bases lining up with TRBD2. Germline CDR1 reads SGDLS; CDR2 reads YYNGEE. The CDR3 has 16 amino acids. The J segment lost 0 bases and the V segment lost 0 bases, leaving 0 bases of the junction unmatched. The CDR3 loop is CASSVGTSGSTDTQYF. The CDR3 nucleotides read TGTGCCAGCAGCGTAGGGACTAGCGGGAGCACAGATACGCAGTATTTT.

This clonotype was counted ten times or more. The chain is built from TRBV6-5 and TRBJ2-1; TRBD2 aligns across 11 bases. The V gene end was trimmed by 6 bases and the J gene end by 7 bases; junction bases not matched to a gene: 8. The germline V gene has CDR1 MNHEY and CDR2 SVGAGI. This CDR3 has 15 amino acids. CDR3 sequence reads: CASSRLAGGRNEQFF. Written as DNA, the CDR3 is TGTGCCAGCAGCCGTCTAGCGGGAGGACGGAATGAGCAGTTCTTC.

This clonotype was found many times. This chain uses TRBV19 with TRBJ2-6; D possibly corresponds to TRBD2 (6 bases). The CDR3 has 19 residues. Germline assignment: CDR1 LNHDA and CDR2 SQIVND (reference sequence). Deletions cut 6 bases from V and 1 base from J, with 22 bases between. In nucleotides, the CDR3 is TGTGCCAGTAGCCCACCGGGACTCGGCCCCCGATCTGGGGCCAACGTCCTGACTTTC. Translation gives CASSPPGLGPRSGANVLTF.

Ten or more counts support this clonotype. This rearrangement joins TRBV6-5 to TRBJ2-7, with 12 bases aligning to TRBD2. CDR3 length: 15 residues. V dropped 6 bases and J dropped 0; count of bases not matched to a gene: 3. Germline assignment: CDR1 MNHEY and CDR2 SVGAGI. The CDR3 nucleotides read TGTGCCAGCAGATTGACTAGCGGGAGCTCCTACGAGCAGTACTTC. It encodes CASRLTSGSSYEQYF.

This clonotype was detected ten times or more. The CDR3 loop reads CASSLSLYEQYF. CDR3 bases: TGTGCCAGCTCACTTTCCCTCTACGAGCAGTACTTC. This chain links TRBV18 with TRBJ2-7; D is unclear. CDR3 length equals 12 residues. Germline-derived CDR1 and CDR2 are KGHSH and LQKENI. Deletions cut 4 bases from V and 3 bases from J, with 7 bases between.

This clonotype was recorded many times. The genes are TRBV6-6 and TRBJ1-2, with 7 bases lining up with TRBD1. V shed 3 bases and J 7 bases; nucleotides not matched to a gene: 20. CDR3 length equals 18 residues. CDR1 is MNHNY and CDR2 is SVGAGI in the germline V gene (reference sequence). The CDR3 sequence is CASSYPINRQGGNSGYTF. CDR3 nucleotides: TGTGCCAGCAGTTATCCCATCAACCGACAGGGAGGGAATAGTGGCTACACCTTC.

This clonotype was detected ten times or more. The rearrangement links TRBV7-6 to TRBJ2-7; 7 bases match TRBD2. Germline assignment: CDR1 SGHVS and CDR2 FNYEAQ. Trimming cost V 1 base and J 0 bases; bases outside gene matches: 9. This CDR3 region has 17 residues. In nucleotides, the CDR3 is TGTGCCAGCAGCTTAGACCGTGACGGGAGGCCCTCCTACGAGCAGTACTTC. Amino acid sequence: CASSLDRDGRPSYEQYF.

This clonotype was seen repeatedly, ten times or more. The V and J genes are TRBV11-2 and TRBJ2-1; D possibly corresponds to TRBD2 (7 bases). This CDR3 is 15 amino acids long. With 2 bases removed from V and 8 bases from J, the gap between germline ends came to 16 bases. CDR1 is SGHAT, CDR2 FQNNGV, per germline. CDR3 protein: CASSLSSGEGDEQFF. CDR3 in DNA: TGTGCCAGCAGCTTATCGTCAGGGGAGGGCGATGAGCAGTTCTTC.

This clonotype was observed at least ten times. The chain links TRBV5-1 to TRBJ1-6; possible D gene TRBD1, 5 bases. Germline V gene lookup returns CDR1 SGHRS and CDR2 YFSETQ. V shed 2 bases and J shed 7 bases, with 13 bases lying between them. CDR3 length: 15 residues. CDR3 loop: CASSFGGTENSPLHF. The DNA for the CDR3 is TGCGCCAGCAGCTTTGGGGGGACGGAGAATTCACCCCTCCACTTT. The full variable domain, rest sourced from reference TRBV5-1 and TRBJ1-6, is KAGVTQTPRYLIKTRGQQVTLSCSPISGHRSVSWYQQTPGQGLQFLFEYFSETQRNKGNFPGRFSGRQFSNSRSEMNVSTLELGDSALYLCASSFGGTENSPLHFGNGTRLTVT.

This clonotype was counted at least ten times. This chain connects TRBV7-9 to TRBJ2-3; no clear D gene. V lost 1 base and J 2 bases, leaving 13 bases between the germline ends. Looked up from germline, CDR1 is SEHNR and CDR2 is FQNEAQ (reference sequence). CDR3 length: 16 amino acids. For the CDR3, the DNA is TGTGCCAGCAGCTTAGGGGAAACACGATACACAGATACGCAGTATTTT. Encoded protein: CASSLGETRYTDTQYF.

This clonotype was recorded many times. The chain links TRBV6-2 or TRBV6-3 to TRBJ2-1, with no clear D. V gave up 5 bases and J gave up 8 bases, with 13 bases separating them. The CDR3 totals 13 residues. The germline gives CDR1 MNHEY, CDR2 SVGEGT. CDR3 loop: CASSPNRVDEQFF. The CDR3 region has the DNA TGTGCCAGCAGTCCCAATCGGGTCGATGAGCAGTTCTTC.

This clonotype was seen at least ten times. In DNA form, the CDR3 reads TGTGCCAGCAGCCAGACACAGGATTCACCCCTCCACTTT. Protein product: CASSQTQDSPLHF. The chain links TRBV3-1 to TRBJ1-6; D might be TRBD1 (5 bases). CDR1 is LGHDT and CDR2 is YNNKEL in the germline V gene (reference sequence). There are 13 residues in the CDR3. Trimming took off 3 bases at V and 8 bases at J, with 8 bases between the two ends. The variable domain in full, with the rest retrieved from reference TRBV3-1 and TRBJ1-6, is DTAVSQTPKYLVTQMGNDKSIKCEQNLGHDTMYWYKQDSKKFLKIMFSYNNKELIINETVPNRFSPKSPDKAHLNLHINSLELGDSAVYFCASSQTQDSPLHFGNGTRLTVT.

Ten or more counts support this clonotype. The chain couples TRBV7-7 to TRBJ1-3; D possibly corresponds to TRBD1 (5 bases). CDR3 length: 15 residues. With 5 bases removed from V and 0 bases from J, the gap between germline ends came to 11 bases. Looked up from germline, CDR1 is SSHAT and CDR2 is FNYEAQ (reference sequence). Written as DNA, the CDR3 is TGTGCCAGCAGCCGGGACCTGAGCTCTGGAAACACCATATATTTT. Its protein product is CASSRDLSSGNTIYF.

In this sample, this clonotype turned up many times. The J gene is TRBJ2-5, the V gene TRBV5-5; unclear D gene. The length of the CDR3 is 14 residues. Germline V lookup: CDR1 SGHKS, CDR2 YYEKEE (reference sequence). Trimming took 1 base from V and 5 from J, leaving 12 bases between them. CDR3 sequence reads: CASSLWQSRETQYF. CDR3 DNA sequence: TGTGCCAGCAGCTTGTGGCAGTCCAGGGAGACCCAGTACTTC.

This clonotype was observed at least ten times. The V call is TRBV6-1, the J call TRBJ2-5; no clear D. Trimming took 2 bases from V and 13 from J, leaving 17 bases between them. The CDR3 has 13 residues. Germline V gives CDR1 MNHNS, CDR2 SASEGT. CDR3 DNA sequence: TGTGCCAGCAGTGAACCCCGTGCTGCCGGTGTGTACTTC. This sequence encodes CASSEPRAAGVYF.

There are many counts of this clonotype. The chain is built from TRBV28 and TRBJ1-2, with 8 bases fitting TRBD1. The V gene end was trimmed by 2 bases and the J gene end by 8 bases; junction bases not matched to a gene: 4. The V gene's germline CDR1 is MDHEN and CDR2 SYDVKM. The length of the CDR3 is 13 residues. The CDR3 spells CASSLDRGSGYTF. The DNA of the CDR3 is TGTGCCAGCAGTTTAGACAGGGGAAGCGGCTACACCTTC.